The TCR beta chain described here comes from a study of PD-1 blockade in classical Hodgkin lymphoma. Looked up from germline, CDR1 is MDHEN and CDR2 is SYDVKM. The CDR3 has 12 amino acids. V lost 6 bases to trimming and J lost 9 bases, with 15 bases between them. Sequencing was performed with immunoSEQ multiplex PCR; in TCRdb, only in-frame clones are kept and a portion is missing. The profile shows 37,000 or so clones, approximately 86% of them singletons. Every one of the patients relapsed after autologous stem cell transplantation (brentuximab vedotin exposure was variable). General observations from the study: Unlike CD8+ TCR diversity, which did not rise significantly by C4D1, CD4+ TCR diversity did. Baseline diversity in complete responders resembled that of newly diagnosed patients. Individuals initiating nivolumab under 1 year after ASCT were excluded.

Points on this clone: The antigen remains undetermined.

This chain uses TRBV28 with TRBJ2-7; D remains ambiguous. Sample: peripheral blood mononuclear cells (PBMCs), taken before the second cycle of nivolumab. This receptor was taken from a human donor with classical Hodgkin lymphoma. This CDR3 reads CASSPPLRWQYF. The DNA for the CDR3 is TGTGCCAGCAGCCCCCCACTACGGTGGCAGTACTTC.